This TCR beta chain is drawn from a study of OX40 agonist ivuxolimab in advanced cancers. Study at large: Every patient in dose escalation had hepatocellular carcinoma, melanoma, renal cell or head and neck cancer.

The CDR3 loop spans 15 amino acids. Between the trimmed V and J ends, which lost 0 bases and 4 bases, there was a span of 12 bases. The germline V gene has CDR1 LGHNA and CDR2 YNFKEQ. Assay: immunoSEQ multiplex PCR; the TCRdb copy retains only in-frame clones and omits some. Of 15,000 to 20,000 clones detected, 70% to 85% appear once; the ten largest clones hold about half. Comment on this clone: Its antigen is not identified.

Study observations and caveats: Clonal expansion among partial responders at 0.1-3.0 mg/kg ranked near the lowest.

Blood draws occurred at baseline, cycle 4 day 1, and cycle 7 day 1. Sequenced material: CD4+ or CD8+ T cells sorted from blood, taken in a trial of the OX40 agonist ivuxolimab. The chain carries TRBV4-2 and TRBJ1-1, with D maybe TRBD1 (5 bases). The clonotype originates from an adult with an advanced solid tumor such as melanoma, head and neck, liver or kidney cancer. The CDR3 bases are TGTGCCAGCAGCCAAGAAGAGGGGAGCGCCACTGAAGCTTTCTTT. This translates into CASSQEEGSATEAFF.